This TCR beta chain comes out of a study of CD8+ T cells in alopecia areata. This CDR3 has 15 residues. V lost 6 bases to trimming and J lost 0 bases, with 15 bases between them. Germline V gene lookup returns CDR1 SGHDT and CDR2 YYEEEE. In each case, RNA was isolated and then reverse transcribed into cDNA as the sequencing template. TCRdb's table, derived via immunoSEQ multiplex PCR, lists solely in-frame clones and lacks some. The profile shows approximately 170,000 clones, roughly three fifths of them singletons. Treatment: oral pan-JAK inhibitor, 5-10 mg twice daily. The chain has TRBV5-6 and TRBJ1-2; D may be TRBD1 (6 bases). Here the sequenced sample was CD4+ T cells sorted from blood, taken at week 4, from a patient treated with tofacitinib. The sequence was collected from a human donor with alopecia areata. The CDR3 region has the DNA TGTGCCAGCACGATCACGACAGGAGCTAACTATGGCTACACCTTC. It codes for CASTITTGANYGYTF.